The entry that follows covers one T cell receptor beta chain sequence. The CDR3 covers 12 residues. Germline V gene sequence: CDR1 MNHEY, CDR2 SMNVEV (reference sequence). Trimming took off 2 bases at V and 5 bases at J, with 6 bases between the two ends. Only in-frame clones appear in the TCRdb table, and some are missing; sequencing was by immunoSEQ multiplex PCR. The table lists approximately 280,000 clones, 70% to 90% of them singletons. The data originate from a study of blood T cell repertoires in COVID-19. The J gene is TRBJ1-1, the V gene TRBV27, with D hard to call. The TCR comes from a woman in her 30s who had recovered from COVID-19. Sequencing was performed on peripheral blood. The CDR3 here is CASSLTGTEAFF. The CDR3 DNA reads as TGTGCCAGCAGTTTAACGGGGACTGAAGCTTTCTTT.